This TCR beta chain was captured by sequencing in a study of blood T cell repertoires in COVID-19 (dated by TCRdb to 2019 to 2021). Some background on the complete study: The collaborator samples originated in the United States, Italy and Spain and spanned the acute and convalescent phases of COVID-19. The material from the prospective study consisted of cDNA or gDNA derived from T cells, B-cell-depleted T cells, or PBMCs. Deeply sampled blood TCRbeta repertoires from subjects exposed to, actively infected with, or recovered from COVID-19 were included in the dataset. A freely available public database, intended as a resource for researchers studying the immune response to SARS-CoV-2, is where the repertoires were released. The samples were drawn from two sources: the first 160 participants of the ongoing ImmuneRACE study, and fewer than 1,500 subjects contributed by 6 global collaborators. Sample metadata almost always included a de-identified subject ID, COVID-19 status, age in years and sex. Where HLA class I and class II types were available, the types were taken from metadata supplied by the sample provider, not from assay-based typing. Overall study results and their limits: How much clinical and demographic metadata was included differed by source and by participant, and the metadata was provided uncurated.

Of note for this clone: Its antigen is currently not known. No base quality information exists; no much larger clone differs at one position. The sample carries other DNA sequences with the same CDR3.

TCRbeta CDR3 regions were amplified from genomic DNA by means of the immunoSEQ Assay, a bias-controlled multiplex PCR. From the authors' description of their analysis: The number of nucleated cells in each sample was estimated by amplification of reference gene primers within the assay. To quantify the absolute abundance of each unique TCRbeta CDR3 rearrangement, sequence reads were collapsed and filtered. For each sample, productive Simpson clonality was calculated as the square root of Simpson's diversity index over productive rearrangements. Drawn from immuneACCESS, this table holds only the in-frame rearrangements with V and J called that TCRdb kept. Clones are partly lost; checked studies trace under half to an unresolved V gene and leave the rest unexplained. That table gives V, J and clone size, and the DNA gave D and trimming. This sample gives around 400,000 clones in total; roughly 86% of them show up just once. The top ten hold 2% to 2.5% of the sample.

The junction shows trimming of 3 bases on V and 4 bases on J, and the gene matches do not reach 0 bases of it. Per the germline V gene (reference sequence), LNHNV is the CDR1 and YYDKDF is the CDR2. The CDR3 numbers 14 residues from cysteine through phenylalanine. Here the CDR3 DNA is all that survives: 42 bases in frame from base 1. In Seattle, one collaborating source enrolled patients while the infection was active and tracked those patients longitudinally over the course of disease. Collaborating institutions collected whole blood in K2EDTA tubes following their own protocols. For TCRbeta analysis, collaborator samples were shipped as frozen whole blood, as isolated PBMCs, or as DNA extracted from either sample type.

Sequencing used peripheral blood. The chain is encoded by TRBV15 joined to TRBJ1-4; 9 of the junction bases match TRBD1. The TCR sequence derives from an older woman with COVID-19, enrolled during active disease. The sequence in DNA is TGTGCCACCAGCAGGGACAGGGGTAATGAAAAACTGTTTTTT. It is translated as CATSRDRGNEKLFF.